These 31 T cell receptor beta chains were sequenced from one sample in a study of blood T cell repertoires in COVID-19. The data were produced by immunoSEQ multiplex PCR, yet TCRdb's version contains in-frame clones alone and is incomplete. The sample lists hundreds of thousands of clones, about 80% occurring once. Material: peripheral blood. Every receptor here comes from a woman aged 80 or over with acute or convalescent COVID-19.

This clone was picked up many times. DNA for the CDR3: TGTGCCAGCTGGACAGTGAACACCGGGGAGCTGTTTTTT. It codes for CASWTVNTGELFF. V and J are TRBV12-3 or TRBV12-4 and TRBJ2-2, with D possibly matching TRBD1 (6 bases). V lost 8 bases to trimming and J lost 1 base, with 8 bases between them. The CDR3 runs to 13 residues.

For the CDR3, the DNA is TGTGCCAGTAGTATCGGGGAGGTATTGGGGGCCAACGTCCTGACTTTC. Protein sequence: CASSIGEVLGANVLTF. This chain joins TRBV19 and TRBJ2-6, with a possible D match to TRBD2 (6 bases). The CDR3 totals 16 residues. Germline loops: CDR1 LNHDA, CDR2 SQIVND (reference sequence). With 3 bases removed from V and 4 bases from J, the gap between germline ends came to 13 bases.

The J gene is TRBJ2-7, the V gene TRBV7-2; maybe TRBD2 (6 bases). The CDR3 is 13 residues long. Germline CDR1 is SGHTA and CDR2 is FQGNSA. V lost 1 base, J lost 7 bases, and 11 bases lay in between. This CDR3 is CASSLVGGGEQYF. In nucleotides, the CDR3 is TGTGCCAGCAGCTTAGTGGGGGGTGGGGAGCAGTACTTC.

This sequence joins TRBV7-9 and TRBJ2-3, with D maybe TRBD2 (6 bases). Germline V lookup: CDR1 SEHNR, CDR2 FQNEAQ (reference sequence). There are 17 residues in the CDR3. The germline V and J ends were trimmed by 5 bases and 0 bases, with 18 bases remaining between them. The DNA of the CDR3 is TGTGCCAGCAGCCACCTTTACCGGGGGTCTAGCACAGATACGCAGTATTTT. It encodes CASSHLYRGSSTDTQYF.

V usage is TRBV30 and J usage is TRBJ2-7, with TRBD2 as a possible D gene (5 bases). Germline V gives CDR1 GTSNPN, CDR2 SVGIG (reference sequence). This CDR3 has 15 residues. Trimming removed 0 bases at V and 4 bases at J, with 16 bases between. DNA of the CDR3: TGTGCCTGGAGTGTACTAACGGGAAGAGTTTACGAGCAGTACTTC. Translation: CAWSVLTGRVYEQYF.

The V call is TRBV9, the J call TRBJ2-2, with D unclear. This CDR3 comprises 15 residues. Trimming took off 0 bases at V and 2 bases at J, with 8 bases between the two ends. Germline CDR1 reads SGDLS; CDR2 reads YYNGEE. DNA of the CDR3: TGTGCCAGCAGCGTAGTAGGCGGAAACACCGGGGAGCTGTTTTTT. Translated: CASSVVGGNTGELFF.

The chain links TRBV18 to TRBJ2-3, with 9 bases lining up with TRBD1. V trimming: 4 bases; J trimming: 2 bases; junction bases outside the gene matches: 7. CDR1 is KGHSH and CDR2 is LQKENI in the germline V gene. This CDR3 has 16 residues. The CDR3 protein is CASSLQGARNTDTQYF. In DNA form, the CDR3 reads TGTGCCAGCTCACTACAGGGGGCCAGGAACACAGATACGCAGTATTTT.

This chain joins TRBV6-5 and TRBJ2-1; maybe TRBD2 (5 bases). The CDR3 length is 14 residues. In germline, CDR1 is MNHEY, CDR2 SVGAGI. The V and J ends lost 6 bases and 5 bases respectively, with 14 bases between them. CDR3 DNA sequence: TGTGCCAGCAGGGAGGCAGGTATAAACAATGAGCAGTTCTTC. Its translation is CASREAGINNEQFF.

The chain combines TRBV28 with TRBJ1-2; unclear D gene. The CDR3 covers 13 residues. Germline V gives CDR1 MDHEN, CDR2 SYDVKM. Trimming shortened V by 4 bases and J by 3 bases, and 9 bases separated the two germline ends. CDR3 sequence: CASSYGLDYGYTF. CDR3 DNA sequence: TGTGCCAGCAGTTACGGGTTGGACTATGGCTACACCTTC.

The CDR3 loop is CASSRTGRDTGELFF. In DNA form, the CDR3 reads TGTGCCAGCAGCCGGACAGGGAGAGACACCGGGGAGCTGTTTTTT. The rearrangement links TRBV7-2 to TRBJ2-2, with 8 bases that match TRBD1. Germline values: CDR1 SGHTA, CDR2 FQGNSA. Trimming took 5 bases from V and 3 from J; bases not matched to a gene: 5. This CDR3 is built from 15 residues.

This clone came up a few times. This sequence joins TRBV5-4 and TRBJ1-2; D may be TRBD1 (5 bases). V lost 4 bases and J 0 bases, leaving 10 bases between the germline ends. This CDR3 region has 14 residues. Germline CDR1 reads SGHNT; CDR2 reads YYREEE (reference sequence). The CDR3 is CASSKDISNYGYTF. CDR3 nucleotides: TGTGCCAGCAGCAAGGACATATCTAACTATGGCTACACCTTC.

V gene TRBV4-1 combines with J gene TRBJ1-2, with 9 bases lining up with TRBD1. This CDR3 contains 19 residues. Losses at the gene ends were 4 bases for V and 5 bases for J; bases not matched to a gene: 20. Germline V gives CDR1 MGHRA, CDR2 YSYEKL. Written as DNA, the CDR3 is TGCGCCAGCAGCCCCTCCCCCGGGACAGGGTTTTCAGGCAATTATGGCTACACCTTC. It specifies CASSPSPGTGFSGNYGYTF.

CDR3 DNA sequence: TGTGCCAGCAGCCAATCCAAGACCCAGTACTTC. Its protein is CASSQSKTQYF. The V call is TRBV14, the J call TRBJ2-5, with D unresolved. Germline V gives CDR1 SGHDN, CDR2 FVKESK. The length of the CDR3 is 11 residues. V lost 2 bases and J 6 bases, leaving 4 bases between the germline ends.

J is TRBJ1-5 and V is TRBV6-6; D is perhaps TRBD1 (5 bases). This CDR3 region has 16 residues. Germline V gene lookup returns CDR1 MNHNY and CDR2 SVGAGI (reference sequence). V shed 2 bases and J shed 2 bases, with 13 bases lying between them. CDR3: CASSYPDSFGNQPQHF. CDR3 in DNA: TGTGCCAGCAGTTACCCCGACAGTTTCGGCAATCAGCCCCAGCATTTT.

The chain links TRBV5-6 to TRBJ1-2, with TRBD1 matching 8 bases. CDR1 and CDR2 (germline): SGHDT, YYEEEE. This CDR3 has 14 residues. V lost 0 bases to trimming and J lost 5 bases; unmatched junction nucleotides: 3. The CDR3 region is CASSLATGVYGYTF. The DNA for the CDR3 is TGTGCCAGCAGCTTGGCGACAGGGGTGTATGGCTACACCTTC.

This chain joins TRBV30 and TRBJ2-5; D perhaps matches TRBD1 (5 bases). CDR1 is GTSNPN and CDR2 is SVGIG in the germline V gene (reference sequence). The V end lost 2 bases, the J end lost 4 bases, and 8 bases lay between the germline ends. The CDR3 sequence is 12 residues long. The CDR3 loop is CAWSPGIETQYF. CDR3 nucleotides: TGTGCCTGGAGTCCAGGGATAGAGACCCAGTACTTC.

The rearrangement links TRBV6-5 to TRBJ2-2; TRBD1 might be the D (5 bases). Trimming removed 6 bases at V and 3 bases at J, with 11 bases between. The CDR3 consists of 14 residues. Germline CDR1 and CDR2: MNHEY and SVGAGI. The CDR3 DNA sequence: TGTGCCAGCAGAGATGGGGCGTACACCGGGGAGCTGTTTTTT. The encoded protein is CASRDGAYTGELFF.

This chain uses TRBV19 with TRBJ1-2; 7 nucleotides agree with TRBD1. After removal of 11 bases from V and 0 bases from J, the junction contained 9 bases not matched to a gene. Germline CDR1 reads LNHDA; CDR2 reads SQIVND (reference sequence). The CDR3 sequence is 14 residues long. The CDR3, as DNA: TGTGCCTCAGGCGACAGGGTCTCTAACTATGGCTACACCTTC. Residues: CASGDRVSNYGYTF. Filled out from reference TRBV19 and TRBJ1-2, the complete variable domain reads DGGITQSPKYLFRKEGQNVTLSCEQNLNHDAMYWYRQDPGQGLRLIYYSQIVNDFQKGDIAEGYSVSREKKESFPLTVTSAQKNPTAFYLCASGDRVSNYGYTFGSGTRLTVV.

The V and J genes are TRBV30 and TRBJ2-3; TRBD2 might be the D (5 bases). The CDR3 length is 13 residues. Trimming took 1 base from V and 4 from J, leaving 9 bases between them. Germline V gene lookup returns CDR1 GTSNPN and CDR2 SVGIG (reference sequence). The CDR3 reads CAWSGRGPDTQYF. The CDR3 DNA follows: TGTGCCTGGAGTGGCCGAGGGCCAGATACGCAGTATTTT.

The gene calls are TRBV7-3 and TRBJ2-1; the match to TRBD2 covers 7 bases. V trimming: 5 bases; J trimming: 10 bases; junction bases outside the gene matches: 8. Germline V gene data show CDR1 as SGHTA and CDR2 as FQGTGA. The CDR3 loop spans 13 amino acids. The CDR3 spells CASSATGTTEQFF. The CDR3 coding sequence is TGTGCCAGCAGCGCAACCGGGACTACCGAGCAGTTCTTC.

There are a few counts of this clone. The rearrangement joins TRBV2 to TRBJ2-2, with TRBD1 matching 7 bases. In germline, CDR1 is SNHLY, CDR2 FYNNEI. The CDR3 totals 14 residues. The junction had 5 bases not matched to a gene; V was cut back by 6 bases and J by 4 bases. Here the CDR3 reads CASRGQSPTGELFF. CDR3 nucleotides: TGTGCCAGCAGGGGACAGAGTCCCACCGGGGAGCTGTTTTTT.

V gene TRBV4-3 combines with J gene TRBJ1-4; D possibly corresponds to TRBD1 (5 bases). There are 18 residues in the CDR3. Per the germline V gene, CDR1 is LGHNA and CDR2 is YSLEER. V lost 1 base to trimming and J lost 5 bases, with 20 bases between them. CDR3 region: CASSQGAGRLAGNEKLFF. CDR3 sequence (DNA): TGCGCCAGCAGCCAAGGTGCGGGGCGGCTCGCGGGGAATGAAAAACTGTTTTTT.

The chain couples TRBV16 to TRBJ1-5; D is uncertain. The V gene's germline CDR1 is KGHSY and CDR2 FQNENV. Trimming took off 5 bases at V and 0 bases at J, with 8 bases between the two ends. The CDR3 runs to 14 residues. The CDR3 nucleotides read TGTGCCAGCAGCTTAGGAGATAGCAATCAGCCCCAGCATTTT. As protein: CASSLGDSNQPQHF.

The rearrangement uses TRBV2 and TRBJ1-2; 7 bases match TRBD1. The CDR3 covers 13 residues. Germline V gene sequence: CDR1 SNHLY, CDR2 FYNNEI. J lost 6 bases, V lost 7 bases, and 8 bases had no gene match. CDR3: CASTQRGQNGYTF. In nucleotides, the CDR3 is TGTGCCAGCACCCAAAGGGGGCAGAATGGCTACACCTTC.

This clone is a singleton in its sample. V and J are TRBV29-1 and TRBJ1-1; no clear D gene. Germline CDR1 SQVTM, CDR2 ANQGSEA. The length of the CDR3 is 14 residues. Trimming took 5 bases from V and 0 from J, leaving 13 bases between them. CDR3 sequence reads: CSVPATAMNTEAFF. As DNA, the CDR3 is TGCAGCGTTCCCGCTACAGCAATGAACACTGAAGCTTTCTTT. The full variable domain, rest sourced from reference TRBV29-1 and TRBJ1-1, is SAVISQKPSRDICQRGTSLTIQCQVDSQVTMMFWYRQQPGQSLTLIATANQGSEATYESGFVIDKFPISRPNLTFSTLTVSNMSPEDSSIYLCSVPATAMNTEAFFGQGTRLTVV.

This clone was recorded at least ten times. The chain employs TRBV27 and TRBJ1-5; maybe TRBD1 (6 bases). Looked up from germline, CDR1 is MNHEY and CDR2 is SMNVEV (reference sequence). V shed 2 bases and J shed 5 bases, with 13 bases lying between them. The CDR3 length is 15 residues. The CDR3: CASSLGFHRDQPQHF. CDR3 nucleotide sequence: TGTGCCAGCAGTTTAGGCTTCCACAGGGATCAGCCCCAGCATTTT.

The chain is built from TRBV27 and TRBJ2-3, with D maybe TRBD2 (5 bases). This CDR3 spans 19 amino acids. The V and J ends lost 3 bases and 0 bases respectively, with 22 bases between them. Germline V gene sequence: CDR1 MNHEY, CDR2 SMNVEV (reference sequence). This CDR3 reads CASSFLRTAGLKSTDTQYF. Written as DNA, the CDR3 is TGTGCCAGCAGTTTCCTCCGGACCGCAGGACTCAAAAGCACAGATACGCAGTATTTT.

The chain combines TRBV7-2 with TRBJ2-5, with D maybe TRBD2 (7 bases). With 4 bases removed from V and 5 bases from J, the gap between germline ends came to 29 bases. The germline V gene has CDR1 SGHTA and CDR2 FQGNSA. The CDR3 spans 19 residues. CDR3 nucleotide sequence: TGTGCCAGCAGCTACAACCTCGGAACCATTTTGCGGGGGCGGGAGACCCAGTACTTC. It codes for CASSYNLGTILRGRETQYF.

The V and J genes are TRBV10-2 and TRBJ1-5; 11 bases fit TRBD1. Germline CDR1 and CDR2: WSHSY and SAAADI. V gave up 10 bases and J gave up 4 bases; unmatched junction bases: 6. This CDR3 has 14 residues. The CDR3 nucleotides are TGCGCCACTACTGGGACAGGGGGAAATCAGCCCCAGCATTTT. Translation: CATTGTGGNQPQHF.

The J gene is TRBJ2-1, the V gene TRBV28; the D is unclear. The germline gives CDR1 MDHEN, CDR2 SYDVKM. Trimming took off 6 bases at V and 0 bases at J, with 15 bases between the two ends. The CDR3 length is 16 residues. The CDR3 is CASRGWQALSYNEQFF. The CDR3 nucleotides are TGTGCCAGCAGGGGCTGGCAGGCTCTCTCCTACAATGAGCAGTTCTTC.

V is TRBV6-5 and J is TRBJ1-1; D remains unclear. The CDR3 has 15 amino acids. CDR1 and CDR2 from the germline V gene are MNHEY and SVGAGI. V dropped 1 base and J dropped 1 base, with 10 bases sitting between them. The CDR3 DNA reads TGTGCCAGCAGTTACTTGCCGGAGGGGAACACTGAAGCTTTCTTT. It yields the protein CASSYLPEGNTEAFF.